The 19 T cell receptor beta chains below were found in one sample sequenced in a study of human T cells and chemical hapten exposure. TCRdb reanalysed the RACE reads using MiXCR and keeps one entry per CDR3 protein. The sample holds more than 75,000 distinct CDR3 sequences, roughly 10% seen once. Time point indicated: patch test 2, 6 weeks after DPC sensitization. Described treatment: therapeutic diphenylcyclopropenone sensitization with weekly scalp DPC. The sample consisted of whole blood, taken in connection with sensitization to the hapten diphenylcyclopropenone (DPC). The receptors shown here come from a woman in her 30s with alopecia areata. Some clones in this sample may be carry-over from other donors' samples.

This clonotype has a count of ten or more. The chain employs TRBV20-1 and TRBJ2-7, with D possibly called TRBD1 or TRBD2 (5 bases each). CDR1 is DFQATT, CDR2 SNEGSKA, per germline (reference sequence). V lost 0 bases and J lost 3, with 15 bases in between. This CDR3 region has 15 residues. The CDR3 reads CSARDFRRDGYEQYF. In nucleotides, the CDR3 is TGCAGTGCTAGAGATTTCCGCCGGGACGGCTACGAGCAGTACTTC.

This clonotype was observed at least ten times. This chain uses TRBV11-3 with TRBJ2-3; 7 nucleotides match TRBD1. The trim removed 2 bases at V and 3 bases at J, leaving 5 bases unmatched. The CDR3 spans 15 residues. Per the germline V gene, CDR1 is SGHNT and CDR2 is YENEEA. The CDR3 sequence: CASSLSTGLTDTQYF. The CDR3 region has the DNA TGTGCCAGCAGCTTATCGACAGGGCTGACAGATACGCAGTATTTT.

This clonotype was seen a few times. The chain uses TRBV7-9 and TRBJ1-1; no clear D. Germline V gene data show CDR1 as SEHNR and CDR2 as FQNEAQ (reference sequence). The CDR3 loop spans 15 amino acids. Trimming cost V 5 bases and J 3 bases, with 16 bases left between them. The CDR3 loop is CASSPRQARDTEAFF. In DNA, the CDR3 is TGTGCCAGCAGCCCTCGGCAGGCTAGAGACACTGAAGCTTTCTTT.

The table lists this clonotype with many counts. CDR3 region: CASSLFGTEAFF. CDR3 bases: TGTGCCAGCAGCTTGTTTGGAACTGAAGCTTTCTTT. The J gene is TRBJ1-1, the V gene TRBV5-6; the D is unclear. The CDR3 runs 12 residues. The germline V and J ends were trimmed by 1 base and 5 bases, with 6 bases remaining between them. In germline, CDR1 is SGHDT, CDR2 YYEEEE.

This clonotype came up a few times. The rearrangement links TRBV19 to TRBJ1-5; TRBD1 matches at 9 bases. V shed 1 base and J 4 bases; nucleotides not matched to a gene: 2. The germline V gene has CDR1 LNHDA and CDR2 SQIVND (reference sequence). This CDR3 spans 15 amino acids. The CDR3 here is CASSIGTGDNQPQHF. The CDR3 coding sequence is TGTGCCAGTAGTATAGGGACAGGGGATAATCAGCCCCAGCATTTT.

This clonotype was seen once. The chain carries TRBV12-3 or TRBV12-4 and TRBJ2-7; TRBD2 aligns across 11 bases. The V and J ends lost 2 bases and 3 bases, in that order; junction bases with no gene match: 3. This CDR3 has 15 amino acids. CDR3 protein: CASSLSLAGVYEQYF. CDR3 bases: TGTGCCAGCAGTTTATCACTAGCGGGGGTCTACGAGCAGTACTTC.

The rearrangement links TRBV29-1 to TRBJ1-1, with 7 positions matching TRBD1. After removal of 4 bases from V and 4 bases from J, the junction contained 3 bases not matched to a gene. Germline CDR1 reads SQVTM; CDR2 reads ANQGSEA. This CDR3 has 12 residues. CDR3 amino acids: CSVGDRFTEAFF. As DNA, the CDR3 is TGCAGCGTTGGGGACAGATTCACTGAAGCTTTCTTT. Full variable domain (remainder filled in from reference TRBV29-1 and TRBJ1-1): SAVISQKPSRDICQRGTSLTIQCQVDSQVTMMFWYRQQPGQSLTLIATANQGSEATYESGFVIDKFPISRPNLTFSTLTVSNMSPEDSSIYLCSVGDRFTEAFFGQGTRLTVV.

This clonotype was counted at least ten times. The chain recombines TRBV5-4 with TRBJ2-1; 10 bases line up with TRBD1. V was pared by 2 bases and J by 7 bases, with 9 bases of the junction left unmatched. This CDR3 comprises 16 residues. Germline CDR1 is SGHNT and CDR2 is YYREEE (reference sequence). CDR3 loop: CASSFTTGTGANEQFF. The CDR3 DNA reads as TGTGCCAGCAGCTTTACTACCGGGACAGGGGCGAATGAGCAGTTCTTC.

This chain connects TRBV7-8 to TRBJ2-5; D unclear. CDR3 length: 11 amino acids. The ends were cut back, 5 bases at V and 2 bases at J, with 3 bases in the middle. CDR1 and CDR2 from the germline V gene are SGHVS and FQNEAQ. The DNA for the CDR3 is TGTGCCAGCAGCAATCAAGAGACCCAGTACTTC. This translates into CASSNQETQYF.

This clonotype was found many times. The chain carries TRBV3-1 and TRBJ1-3; TRBD1 aligns across 8 bases. Germline-derived CDR1 and CDR2 are LGHDT and YNNKEL (reference sequence). The ends lost 6 bases at V and 1 base at J; junction bases unmatched: 5. The length of the CDR3 is 15 residues. The CDR3 loop is CASRPDRASGNTIYF. CDR3 sequence (DNA): TGTGCCAGCAGACCGGACAGGGCATCTGGAAACACCATATATTTT.

This clonotype has a count of ten or more. The rearrangement uses TRBV29-1 and TRBJ1-3; perhaps TRBD1 as D (5 bases). V lost 0 bases and J 9 bases, leaving 15 bases between the germline ends. The CDR3 totals 14 residues. Germline CDR1 and CDR2: SQVTM and ANQGSEA. CDR3 sequence: CSVEDRGLSGTIYF. CDR3 nucleotide sequence: TGCAGCGTTGAAGATCGGGGCCTATCCGGCACCATATATTTT.

At least ten counts were recorded for this clonotype. The CDR3 loop reads CASSQPLAGGNEQFF. The CDR3 bases are TGTGCCAGCAGCCAACCACTAGCGGGAGGCAATGAGCAGTTCTTC. The chain couples TRBV4-2 to TRBJ2-1, with 12 bases identical to TRBD2. Germline V gene sequence: CDR1 LGHNA, CDR2 YNFKEQ. This CDR3 comprises 15 residues. V dropped 2 bases and J dropped 6; count of bases not matched to a gene: 2.

This clonotype was found many times. The chain carries TRBV6-5 and TRBJ1-4; no firm D call. The length of the CDR3 is 13 residues. V was shortened by 6 bases and J by 4 bases, with 9 bases between the two germline ends. The V gene's germline CDR1 is MNHEY and CDR2 SVGAGI. The CDR3: CASSPRVNEKLFF. The CDR3 DNA reads TGTGCCAGCAGCCCAAGGGTTAATGAAAAACTGTTTTTT.

Ten or more counts support this clonotype. The chain uses TRBV21-1 and TRBJ1-5; the DNA was not used to check the table's D call, TRBD1. TRBV21-1 is listed as a pseudogene. There are 18 residues in the CDR3. The CDR3 reads CASSTPPSGEGDIQPQHF. Written as DNA, the CDR3 is TGTGCCAGCAGCACACCGCCGTCCGGGGAAGGGGATATTCAGCCCCAGCATTTT.

This chain joins TRBV7-2 and TRBJ1-4, with D possibly matching TRBD1 (5 bases). There are 18 residues in the CDR3. V dropped 5 bases and J dropped 0 bases, with 19 bases sitting between them. Germline CDR1 and CDR2: SGHTA and FQGNSA. CDR3 residues: CASSPLRVGRATNEKLFF. CDR3 DNA sequence: TGTGCCAGCAGCCCCCTCAGGGTCGGGCGGGCAACTAATGAAAAACTGTTTTTT.

Many counts were recorded for this clonotype. CDR3 sequence (DNA): TGTGCCAGCAGAATTGGTGGTGCGGGCACAGATACGCAGTATTTT. It translates to CASRIGGAGTDTQYF. The rearrangement links TRBV6-6 to TRBJ2-3, with unresolved D. The CDR3 spans 15 residues. Germline V gives CDR1 MNHNY, CDR2 SVGAGI (reference sequence). Trimming took off 6 bases at V and 1 base at J, with 14 bases between the two ends.

This clonotype occurred many times. The CDR3 protein is CASSLGLAGGYEQYF. CDR3 in DNA: TGCGCCAGCAGCCTGGGACTAGCGGGTGGGTACGAGCAGTACTTC. The chain uses TRBV4-1 and TRBJ2-7; 12 bases line up with TRBD2. Trimming cost V 4 bases and J 4 bases; bases outside gene matches: 5. CDR3 length: 15 amino acids. Germline CDR1 is MGHRA and CDR2 is YSYEKL.

This clonotype appeared many times. This chain links TRBV7-3 with TRBJ2-5; 10 nucleotides align to TRBD1. CDR1 is SGHTA, CDR2 FQGTGA, per germline. The CDR3 is made up of 15 amino acids. The V and J ends lost 5 bases and 5 bases, in that order; junction bases with no gene match: 8. The chain's CDR3 is CASSPVGDRGETQYF. The CDR3 DNA reads TGTGCCAGCAGCCCCGTCGGGGACAGGGGTGAGACCCAGTACTTC.

This clonotype has ten or more counts. CDR3 in amino acids: CASSPSGGASSYEQYF. As DNA, the CDR3 is TGTGCCAGCAGCCCCTCAGGGGGCGCGTCGTCCTACGAGCAGTACTTC. J is TRBJ2-7 and V is TRBV7-3; 8 nucleotides agree with TRBD1. This CDR3 contains 16 residues. Trimming cost V 5 bases and J 1 base; bases outside gene matches: 10. CDR1 and CDR2 (germline): SGHTA, FQGTGA.